Below, 28 T cell receptor beta chains from the same sample are listed, as sequenced in a study of blood T cell repertoires in COVID-19. Sequencing used immunoSEQ multiplex PCR; TCRdb keeps in-frame clones, though not all of them. The table lists some 230,000 clones, around 86% of them singletons. Sequenced sample: peripheral blood. The receptor set was obtained from a man aged 25-40 years who had recovered from COVID-19.

The chain carries TRBV11-2 and TRBJ2-3; 7 bases map to TRBD1. Germline values: CDR1 SGHAT, CDR2 FQNNGV. This CDR3 has 14 amino acids. With 3 bases clipped from V and 4 bases from J, the junction kept 4 bases outside the gene matches. The CDR3 DNA reads as TGTGCCAGCAGCTTCGACAGGGTCGCAGATACGCAGTATTTT. Translating it yields CASSFDRVADTQYF.

The V call is TRBV7-8, the J call TRBJ1-3, with TRBD1 as a possible D gene (6 bases). CDR1 and CDR2 (germline): SGHVS, FQNEAQ. The CDR3 sequence is 16 residues long. V was shortened by 6 bases and J by 4 bases, with 19 bases between the two germline ends. CDR3 in DNA: TGTGCCAGCAGTCACTTTGGGGGACAATCCGGAAACACCATATATTTT. Amino acid sequence: CASSHFGGQSGNTIYF. The variable domain in full, with the rest retrieved from reference TRBV7-8 and TRBJ1-3, is GAGVSQSPRYKVAKRGQDVALRCDPISGHVSLFWYQQALGQGPEFLTYFQNEAQLDKSGLPSDRFFAERPEGSVSTLKIQRTQQEDSAVYLCASSHFGGQSGNTIYFGEGSWLTVV.

The chain is built from TRBV7-2 and TRBJ1-1; D possibly corresponds to TRBD1 (5 bases). With 3 bases removed from V and 1 base from J, the gap between germline ends came to 15 bases. The CDR3 contains 16 residues. CDR1 and CDR2 from the germline V gene are SGHTA and FQGNSA. The CDR3 coding sequence is TGTGCCAGCAGCTTGGGTGCTGGGGGGGAGAACACTGAAGCTTTCTTT. Amino acids: CASSLGAGGENTEAFF. The whole variable domain, filled in from reference TRBV7-2 and TRBJ1-1, reads GAGVSQSPSNKVTEKGKDVELRCDPISGHTALYWYRQSLGQGLEFLIYFQGNSAPDKSGLPSDRFSAERTGGSVSTLTIQRTQQEDSAVYLCASSLGAGGENTEAFFGQGTRLTVV.

The chain combines TRBV7-9 with TRBJ1-2, with D perhaps matching TRBD1 (5 bases). Per germline, CDR1 SEHNR and CDR2 FQNEAQ (reference sequence). V shed 5 bases and J shed 0 bases, with 19 bases lying between them. CDR3 length: 17 amino acids. The CDR3 spells CASSQSRGNLANYGYTF. DNA for the CDR3: TGTGCCAGCAGCCAAAGTAGGGGTAATCTGGCTAACTATGGCTACACCTTC.

The chain carries TRBV19 and TRBJ2-2, with TRBD1 as a possible D gene (6 bases). The V and J ends lost 6 bases and 0 bases respectively, with 14 bases between them. The germline V gene has CDR1 LNHDA and CDR2 SQIVND (reference sequence). This CDR3 comprises 16 residues. CDR3 bases: TGTGCCAGTAGGATTAACAGGGCCGCGAACACCGGGGAGCTGTTTTTT. It specifies CASRINRAANTGELFF.

The chain joins TRBV19 to TRBJ1-1; D is perhaps TRBD1 (6 bases). V lost 6 bases and J 5 bases, leaving 22 bases between the germline ends. Germline assignment: CDR1 LNHDA and CDR2 SQIVND (reference sequence). There are 16 residues in the CDR3. Here the CDR3 DNA reads TGTGCCAGTAGCCGGGACACCGTGGGCCCCGCGACTGAAGCTTTCTTT. It codes for CASSRDTVGPATEAFF.

This sequence joins TRBV18 and TRBJ2-3; 7 nucleotides align to TRBD1. The germline CDR1 and CDR2 sequences are KGHSH and LQKENI. With 4 bases clipped from V and 0 bases from J, the junction kept 13 bases outside the gene matches. The CDR3 is 18 residues long. The CDR3 DNA follows: TGTGCCAGCTCACAAATTACTGGACAGGACCGTAGCACAGATACGCAGTATTTT. Protein product: CASSQITGQDRSTDTQYF.

The chain couples TRBV2 to TRBJ1-6; no clear D gene. Germline V gives CDR1 SNHLY, CDR2 FYNNEI. V lost 0 bases and J 9 bases, leaving 12 bases between the germline ends. The CDR3 is made up of 15 amino acids. CDR3 DNA: TGTGCCAGCAGTGAAGCAACCACGGAGATTTCACCCCTCCACTTT. Amino acid sequence: CASSEATTEISPLHF.

The rearrangement joins TRBV19 to TRBJ1-2; no clear D gene. The CDR3 is 13 residues long. Trimming removed 3 bases from V and 4 bases from J, with 9 bases in between. Germline V gene data show CDR1 as LNHDA and CDR2 as SQIVND (reference sequence). The CDR3 spells CASSIPIGYGYTF. CDR3 nucleotide sequence: TGTGCCAGTAGTATCCCCATCGGCTATGGCTACACCTTC.

The chain joins TRBV4-1 to TRBJ1-2; D may be TRBD1 (5 bases). The CDR3 extends over 14 amino acids. The germline V and J ends were trimmed by 4 bases and 6 bases, with 15 bases remaining between them. Germline CDR1 reads MGHRA; CDR2 reads YSYEKL. In DNA, the CDR3 is TGCGCCAGCAGCCCCCTGCCGGGGGTCGATGGCTACACCTTC. Protein sequence: CASSPLPGVDGYTF.

This chain joins TRBV29-1 and TRBJ1-6, with D uncertain. The length of the CDR3 is 14 residues. The germline CDR1 and CDR2 sequences are SQVTM and ANQGSEA. Between the trimmed V and J ends, which lost 5 bases and 9 bases, there was a span of 17 bases. The CDR3 DNA is TGCAGCGTTTCTAGCTTCGAAAGAGGTTCACCCCTCCACTTT. Residues: CSVSSFERGSPLHF.

The chain employs TRBV2 and TRBJ2-3; tentatively, D is TRBD2 (6 bases). This CDR3 spans 20 amino acids. Trimming removed 3 bases from V and 0 bases from J, with 25 bases in between. Germline loops: CDR1 SNHLY, CDR2 FYNNEI. The CDR3 loop is CASSDWDGTGAPTSTDTQYF. CDR3 bases: TGTGCCAGCAGTGATTGGGACGGGACGGGAGCGCCCACTAGCACAGATACGCAGTATTTT.

The chain employs TRBV7-9 and TRBJ1-3; a weak D match, TRBD1 (6 bases). The CDR3 spans 16 residues. The germline V and J ends were trimmed by 5 bases and 1 base, with 15 bases remaining between them. The germline V gene has CDR1 SEHNR and CDR2 FQNEAQ (reference sequence). DNA of the CDR3: TGTGCCAGCAGCACCCGTTCACAGGGATCTGGAAACACCATATATTTT. As protein: CASSTRSQGSGNTIYF.

This chain joins TRBV11-2 and TRBJ2-1; no reliable D call. Trimming took 2 bases from V and 2 from J, leaving 7 bases between them. The CDR3 runs to 14 residues. The germline V gene encodes CDR1 SGHAT and CDR2 FQNNGV. The CDR3 loop reads CASSLLDTYNEQFF. CDR3 DNA sequence: TGTGCCAGCAGCTTACTTGACACCTACAATGAGCAGTTCTTC.

The gene calls are TRBV30 and TRBJ2-7; D is perhaps TRBD2 (6 bases). The CDR3 runs to 13 residues. Germline V gives CDR1 GTSNPN, CDR2 SVGIG (reference sequence). The CDR3 DNA is TGTGCTTGCCTTCGGGAGAGCAGTTACGAGCAGTACTTC. It is translated as CACLRESSYEQYF.

This clone was counted a few times. The gene calls are TRBV2 and TRBJ1-5, with 10 bases that match TRBD1. The V gene end was trimmed by 7 bases and the J gene end by 1 base; junction bases not matched to a gene: 4. This CDR3 has 15 amino acids. The germline CDR1 and CDR2 sequences are SNHLY and FYNNEI. The CDR3 is CASTTTGGSNQPQHF. The CDR3 DNA reads TGTGCCAGCACCACGACAGGGGGCAGCAATCAGCCCCAGCATTTT.

The count of this clone is one. The sample contains more than one DNA sequence encoding this CDR3. The chain carries TRBV24-1 and TRBJ1-2; 7 nucleotides agree with TRBD1. CDR1 and CDR2 (germline): KGHDR, SFDVKD. The J segment lost 3 bases and the V segment lost 4 bases, leaving 7 bases of the junction unmatched. The CDR3 extends over 15 amino acids. The chain's CDR3 is CATSDWDRGDYGYTF. As DNA, the CDR3 is TGTGCCACCAGTGACTGGGACAGAGGTGACTATGGCTACACCTTC.

The V gene is TRBV10-3, the J gene TRBJ1-6; D is perhaps TRBD1 (6 bases). The CDR3 contains 14 residues. Germline V gene data show CDR1 as ENHRY and CDR2 as SYGVKD. V lost 6 bases and J lost 10, with 16 bases in between. The CDR3 reads CAISLQGGDSPLHF. CDR3 nucleotide sequence: TGTGCCATCAGCCTACAGGGAGGGGACTCACCCCTCCACTTT.

The chain combines TRBV14 with TRBJ2-3; tentatively, D is TRBD1 (5 bases). Germline lookup yields CDR1 SGHDN and CDR2 FVKESK. The CDR3 totals 15 residues. V lost 4 bases to trimming and J lost 1 base, with 12 bases between them. CDR3 nucleotides: TGTGCCAGCAGCCCAAGGCTAGGGGGCACAGATACGCAGTATTTT. Translating gives CASSPRLGGTDTQYF. Supplemented by reference TRBV14 and TRBJ2-3, the full variable domain reads EAGVTQFPSHSVIEKGQTVTLRCDPISGHDNLYWYRRVMGKEIKFLLHFVKESKQDESGMPNNRFLAERTGGTYSTLKVQPAELEDSGVYFCASSPRLGGTDTQYFGPGTRLTVL.

This rearrangement joins TRBV5-1 to TRBJ2-5; perhaps TRBD1 as D (6 bases). The germline CDR1 and CDR2 sequences are SGHRS and YFSETQ. V lost 2 bases and J lost 2, with 13 bases in between. This CDR3 comprises 15 residues. CDR3 in amino acids: CASSLVQGRQETQYF. CDR3 DNA: TGCGCCAGCAGCTTAGTACAGGGTAGGCAAGAGACCCAGTACTTC.

The table lists this clone with many counts. The rearrangement uses TRBV28 and TRBJ1-4, with no clear D. The CDR3 covers 15 residues. Germline CDR1 is MDHEN and CDR2 is SYDVKM. The V and J ends lost 1 base and 7 bases respectively, with 13 bases between them. CDR3 region: CASSLSAGAAEKLFF. CDR3 DNA sequence: TGTGCCAGCAGTTTATCGGCGGGTGCGGCTGAAAAACTGTTTTTT.

The rearrangement links TRBV24-1 to TRBJ2-1, with 12 positions matching TRBD2. J lost 6 bases, V lost 3 bases, and 14 bases had no gene match. This CDR3 contains 19 residues. Germline loops: CDR1 KGHDR, CDR2 SFDVKD. CDR3 loop: CATSDTDYGLAGGINEQFF. The CDR3 DNA follows: TGTGCCACCAGTGATACCGACTATGGGCTAGCGGGGGGGATCAATGAGCAGTTCTTC.

The chain has TRBV12-5 and TRBJ2-3, with 7 bases lining up with TRBD2. Germline-derived CDR1 and CDR2 are LGHNT and FRNRAP. Trimming took 2 bases from V and 6 from J; bases not matched to a gene: 2. The CDR3 contains 13 residues. CDR3 protein: CASGLLGGDTQYF. The CDR3 region has the DNA TGTGCTAGTGGTTTGCTCGGGGGGGATACGCAGTATTTT.

The rearrangement joins TRBV11-3 to TRBJ1-2, with 8 bases lining up with TRBD1. The germline V gene encodes CDR1 SGHNT and CDR2 YENEEA. CDR3 length equals 13 residues. J gave up 6 bases and V 6 bases, and 6 bases lay outside the gene matches. CDR3 sequence: CASSPDRGDGYTF. Here the CDR3 DNA reads TGTGCCAGCAGTCCCGACAGGGGCGATGGCTACACCTTC.

The genes are TRBV5-1 and TRBJ2-5, with 7 bases fitting TRBD1. The germline gives CDR1 SGHRS, CDR2 YFSETQ. Trimming cost V 4 bases and J 5 bases; bases outside gene matches: 8. This CDR3 has 14 residues. The CDR3 bases are TGCGCCAGCAGCCCAACAGGGGAAGTGGAGACCCAGTACTTC. This gives the protein CASSPTGEVETQYF.

The chain has TRBV5-1 and TRBJ1-6; TRBD1 matches at 9 bases. The CDR3 consists of 17 residues. V lost 5 bases to trimming and J lost 0 bases; unmatched junction nucleotides: 6. Germline lookup yields CDR1 SGHRS and CDR2 YFSETQ. DNA for the CDR3: TGCGCCAGCAGGGGACAGGGCACGAGCTCCTATAATTCACCCCTCCACTTT. The encoded protein is CASRGQGTSSYNSPLHF.

In DNA form, the CDR3 reads TGTGCCAGCTCCCCGGCGGAGGGGATCTCCTACGAGCAGTACTTC. Translation: CASSPAEGISYEQYF. The chain has TRBV18 and TRBJ2-7; the D gene is possibly TRBD2 (6 bases). The CDR3 contains 15 residues. The V gene lost 6 bases and the J gene lost 0 bases, with 15 bases spanning the gap. CDR1 KGHSH and CDR2 LQKENI come from the germline V gene.

V usage is TRBV6-1 and J usage is TRBJ1-6; D is perhaps TRBD1 (6 bases). V lost 0 bases to trimming and J lost 10 bases, with 13 bases between them. The CDR3 sequence is 15 residues long. CDR1 MNHNS and CDR2 SASEGT come from the germline V gene. In DNA form, the CDR3 reads TGTGCCAGCAGTGAAGCGGCACAGGGTTGGTCACCCCTCCACTTT. This codes for CASSEAAQGWSPLHF.